Included here is one T cell receptor beta chain sequence, with context. A much more abundant neighbour one base away suggests this may be a read error. This sample was included in a study of blood T cells in healthy people across ages. Trimming removed 4 bases from V and 11 bases from J; junction bases left unmatched: 16. The CDR3 covers 15 residues. Germline V CDR1 and CDR2: MDHEN, SYDVKM. Through a sample-barcoded 5' primer and a J-beta primer mix, a second PCR was run for roughly 6 to 11 cycles. TCRdb reanalysed the 5' RACE reads using MiXCR and keeps one entry per CDR3 protein. This table holds approximately 1,000,000 distinct CDR3 sequences, more than 40% found once.

The genes are TRBV28 and TRBJ2-5; the match to TRBD2 covers 7 bases. Sample: blood. The receptor was derived from a woman aged 60-75 years in good health. CDR3 loop: CASSSLADSYNEQYF. The CDR3 DNA follows: TGTGCCAGCAGTTCTCTAGCGGATTCCTACAATGAGCAGTACTTC.